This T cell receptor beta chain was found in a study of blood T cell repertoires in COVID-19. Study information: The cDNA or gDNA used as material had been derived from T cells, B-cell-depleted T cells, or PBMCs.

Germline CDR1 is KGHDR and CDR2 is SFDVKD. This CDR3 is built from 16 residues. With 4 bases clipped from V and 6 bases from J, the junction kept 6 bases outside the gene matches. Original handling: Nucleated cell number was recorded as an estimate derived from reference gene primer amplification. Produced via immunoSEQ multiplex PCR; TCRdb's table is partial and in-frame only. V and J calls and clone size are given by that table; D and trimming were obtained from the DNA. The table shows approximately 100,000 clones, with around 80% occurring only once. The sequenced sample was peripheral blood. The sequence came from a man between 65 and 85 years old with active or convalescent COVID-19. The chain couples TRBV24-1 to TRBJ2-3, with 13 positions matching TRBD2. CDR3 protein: CATSDPTSGGADTQYF. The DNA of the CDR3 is TGTGCCACCAGTGACCCCACTAGCGGGGGGGCGGATACGCAGTATTTT.